Sequencing of this T cell receptor beta chain was carried out in a study of T cell repertoires in cytomegalovirus infection. Study at large: As its CMV epitopes, the study selected recently identified HLA-C-restricted and well-studied HLA-B-restricted targets. It can be stated that public TCR beta signatures indicated CMV infection as well as a matching HLA type.

This clonotype was observed a handful of times. Its target is unknown. TCRdb called the reads again in MiXCR, with one record for every CDR3 protein. The table records hundreds of thousands of distinct CDR3 sequences, around 31% of them present only once. Germline assignment: CDR1 MNHNY and CDR2 SVGAGI (reference sequence). The CDR3 spans 14 residues. The V gene end was trimmed by 2 bases and the J gene end by 5 bases; junction bases not matched to a gene: 4. The TCR originated in a human donor in good health (CMV status not recorded). Some clones in this sample may be carry-over from other donors' samples. This sequence joins TRBV6-6 and TRBJ2-3, with 7 positions matching TRBD2. This specimen was cultured PBMCs, taken from culture after CMV antigen stimulation. CDR3 sequence reads: CASSYPGRVDTQYF. CDR3 DNA: TGTGCCAGCAGTTACCCAGGGAGGGTAGATACGCAGTATTTT.